This T cell receptor beta chain stems from a study of regulatory T cells in long-lasting Graves disease. To make TCR beta libraries, researchers used iRepertoire HTBI primers and Arm-PCR of CDR3 regions. TCRdb re-called the multiplex PCR reads with MiXCR, one entry per CDR3 protein. This table has roughly 400,000 distinct CDR3 sequences, under 25% appearing once. Germline-derived CDR1 and CDR2 are MNHNS and SASEGT. Trimming removed 6 bases from V and 3 bases from J, with 18 bases in between. This CDR3 region has 15 residues. Indicated time point: persistent/refractory GD, antithyroid drugs over 5 years with positive TRAb. RNA isolated from PBMCs was used to make the TCR library.

Sequencing used peripheral blood mononuclear cells (PBMCs), obtained when the disease was refractory, from a patient treated with antithyroid drugs. The sequence came from a female donor with Graves disease. The chain employs TRBV6-1 and TRBJ2-7; D may be TRBD1 (6 bases). CDR3 amino acids: CASRFRDTPLYEQYF. For the CDR3, the DNA is TGTGCCAGCAGATTCCGGGACACCCCTCTCTACGAGCAGTACTTC.